The 9 T cell receptor beta chains below all came from one sample that was sequenced in a study of blood T cell repertoires in COVID-19. This table comes from immunoSEQ multiplex PCR, and its TCRdb copy is limited to in-frame clones, with some not included. The table includes some 230,000 clones, roughly 85% detected once. Sequences were obtained from peripheral blood. The origin of the receptors is a man between 25 and 39 years old who had recovered from COVID-19.

This clone has a handful of counts. The chain links TRBV19 to TRBJ1-6; D gene unclear. The germline CDR1 and CDR2 sequences are LNHDA and SQIVND (reference sequence). V gave up 4 bases and J gave up 0 bases, with 4 bases separating them. CDR3 length: 14 residues. The CDR3 bases are TGTGCCAGTAGTACGAGCTCCTATAATTCACCCCTCCACTTT. It codes for CASSTSSYNSPLHF.

The chain carries TRBV19 and TRBJ1-1, with D unclear. Trimming took 5 bases from V and 6 from J, leaving 13 bases between them. CDR3 size: 13 residues. Germline CDR1 reads LNHDA; CDR2 reads SQIVND (reference sequence). CDR3 protein: CASSWRSSAEAFF. The CDR3 region has the DNA TGTGCCAGTAGTTGGCGGAGTTCTGCTGAAGCTTTCTTT.

The chain couples TRBV19 to TRBJ2-1; D gene unclear. CDR1 and CDR2 (germline): LNHDA, SQIVND (reference sequence). CDR3 length: 15 amino acids. V gave up 1 base and J gave up 0 bases, with 7 bases separating them. CDR3 bases: TGTGCCAGTAGTATAGTCGCGAGCTCCTACAATGAGCAGTTCTTC. This gives the protein CASSIVASSYNEQFF.

The rearrangement uses TRBV30 and TRBJ1-3; D gene ambiguous. Germline CDR1 and CDR2: GTSNPN and SVGIG (reference sequence). This CDR3 is built from 14 residues. V gave up 3 bases and J gave up 8 bases, with 17 bases separating them. In nucleotides, the CDR3 is TGTGCCTGGAGAGGCCTCCTAATGCGGGACACCATATATTTT. This codes for CAWRGLLMRDTIYF.

V and J are TRBV19 and TRBJ1-1, with TRBD1 as a possible D gene (6 bases). From germline, CDR1 is LNHDA and CDR2 SQIVND (reference sequence). Trimming took off 0 bases at V and 1 base at J, with 15 bases between the two ends. The CDR3 spans 17 residues. The CDR3 loop reads CASSIDRNQGSNTEAFF. Written as DNA, the CDR3 is TGTGCCAGTAGTATAGATCGTAACCAGGGGTCGAACACTGAAGCTTTCTTT.

The chain combines TRBV7-9 with TRBJ1-2; TRBD1 matches 9 bases. CDR3 size: 16 residues. The V gene end was trimmed by 5 bases and the J gene end by 4 bases; junction bases not matched to a gene: 11. Germline CDR1 is SEHNR and CDR2 is FQNEAQ (reference sequence). CDR3 sequence reads: CASSRLPGQGVYGYTF. The CDR3 nucleotides are TGTGCCAGCAGCCGTTTACCGGGACAGGGAGTCTATGGCTACACCTTC. Variable domain in full (rest from reference TRBV7-9 and TRBJ1-2): DTGVSQNPRHKITKRGQNVTFRCDPISEHNRLYWYRQTLGQGPEFLTYFQNEAQLEKSRLLSDRFSAERPKGSFSTLEIQRTEQGDSAMYLCASSRLPGQGVYGYTFGSGTRLTVV.

The gene calls are TRBV29-1 and TRBJ2-3; a possible D gene is TRBD2 (6 bases). The CDR3 covers 13 residues. CDR1 is SQVTM and CDR2 is ANQGSEA in the germline V gene. V was shortened by 3 bases and J by 2 bases, with 9 bases between the two germline ends. Written as DNA, the CDR3 is TGCAGCGTTGACCGGGAGTACACAGATACGCAGTATTTT. Residues: CSVDREYTDTQYF.

V is TRBV7-6 and J is TRBJ1-2, with a possible D match to TRBD1 (5 bases). Germline values: CDR1 SGHVS, CDR2 FNYEAQ. This CDR3 is built from 17 residues. V gave up 6 bases and J gave up 1 base, with 21 bases separating them. CDR3: CASRSTTGGDSNYGYTF. The CDR3 DNA reads as TGTGCCAGCAGAAGTACCACGGGGGGGGATAGTAACTATGGCTACACCTTC.

The V and J genes are TRBV3-1 (or the pseudogene TRBV3-2) and TRBJ2-5; the D gene is possibly TRBD2 (6 bases). The germline V and J ends were trimmed by 4 bases and 3 bases, with 12 bases remaining between them. This CDR3 region has 14 residues. Germline V gene data show CDR1 as LGHDT and CDR2 as YNNKEL (reference sequence). The CDR3 bases are TGTGCCAGCAGCCGCGGGACTCCTAAAGAGACCCAGTACTTC. Translation gives CASSRGTPKETQYF.